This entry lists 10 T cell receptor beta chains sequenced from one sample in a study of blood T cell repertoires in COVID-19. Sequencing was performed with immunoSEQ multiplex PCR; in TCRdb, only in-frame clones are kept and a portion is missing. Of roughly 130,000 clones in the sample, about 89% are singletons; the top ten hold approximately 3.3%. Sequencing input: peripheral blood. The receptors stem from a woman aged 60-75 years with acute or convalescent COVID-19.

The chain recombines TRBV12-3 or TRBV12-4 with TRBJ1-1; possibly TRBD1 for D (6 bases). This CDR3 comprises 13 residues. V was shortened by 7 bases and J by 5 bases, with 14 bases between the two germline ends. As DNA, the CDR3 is TGTGCCAGCAATTCCCAGGGGTTAACTGAAGCTTTCTTT. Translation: CASNSQGLTEAFF.

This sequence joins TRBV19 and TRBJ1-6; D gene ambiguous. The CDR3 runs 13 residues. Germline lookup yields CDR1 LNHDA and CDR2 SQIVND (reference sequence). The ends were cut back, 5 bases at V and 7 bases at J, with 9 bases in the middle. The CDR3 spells CASSPIRNSPLHF. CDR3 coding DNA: TGTGCCAGTAGTCCCATCCGGAATTCACCCCTCCACTTT.

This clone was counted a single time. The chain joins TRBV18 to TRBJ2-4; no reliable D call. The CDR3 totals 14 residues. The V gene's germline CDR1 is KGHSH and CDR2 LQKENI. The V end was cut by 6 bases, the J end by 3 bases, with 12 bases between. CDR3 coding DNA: TGTGCCAGCTCGCCCGGTGAGATCAAAAACATTCAGTACTTC. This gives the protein CASSPGEIKNIQYF.

The CDR3, as DNA: TGTGCCAGCAGCCAACGTCCCCTCCAGGGAGGGAACACCGGGGAGCTGTTTTTT. It specifies CASSQRPLQGGNTGELFF. The J gene is TRBJ2-2, the V gene TRBV16; D is perhaps TRBD2 (6 bases). The ends were cut back, 2 bases at V and 1 base at J, with 17 bases in the middle. Germline lookup yields CDR1 KGHSY and CDR2 FQNENV. The CDR3 is 18 residues long.

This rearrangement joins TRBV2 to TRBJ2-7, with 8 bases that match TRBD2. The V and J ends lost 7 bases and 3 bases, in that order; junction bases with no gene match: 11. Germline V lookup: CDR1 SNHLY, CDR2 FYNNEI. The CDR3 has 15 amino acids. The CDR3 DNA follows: TGTGCCAGCAAAAAGACGGGAGGGCCTATCTACGAGCAGTACTTC. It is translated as CASKKTGGPIYEQYF.

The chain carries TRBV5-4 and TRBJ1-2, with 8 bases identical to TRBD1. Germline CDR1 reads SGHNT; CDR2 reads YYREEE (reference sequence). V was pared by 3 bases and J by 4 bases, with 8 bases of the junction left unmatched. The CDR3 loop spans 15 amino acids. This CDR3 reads CASSSSGTGAYGYTF. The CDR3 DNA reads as TGTGCCAGCAGCTCCTCCGGGACAGGCGCCTATGGCTACACCTTC.

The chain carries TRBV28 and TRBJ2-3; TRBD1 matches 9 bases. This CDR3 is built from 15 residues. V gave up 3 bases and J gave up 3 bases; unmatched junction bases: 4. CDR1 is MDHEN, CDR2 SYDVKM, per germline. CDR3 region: CASSFYRGRTDTQYF. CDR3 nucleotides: TGTGCCAGCAGTTTCTACAGGGGGCGAACAGATACGCAGTATTTT.

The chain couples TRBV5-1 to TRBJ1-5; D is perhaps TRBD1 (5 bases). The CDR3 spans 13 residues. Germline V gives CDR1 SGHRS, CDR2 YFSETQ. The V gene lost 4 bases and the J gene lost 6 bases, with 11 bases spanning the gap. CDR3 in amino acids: CASSKGASQPQHF. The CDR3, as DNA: TGCGCCAGCAGCAAAGGGGCGAGTCAGCCCCAGCATTTT.

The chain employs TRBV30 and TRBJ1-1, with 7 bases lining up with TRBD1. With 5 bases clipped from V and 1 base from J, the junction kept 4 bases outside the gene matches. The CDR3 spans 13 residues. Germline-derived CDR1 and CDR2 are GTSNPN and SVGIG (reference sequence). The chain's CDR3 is CAWYRGGNTEAFF. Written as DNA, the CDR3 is TGTGCCTGGTACAGGGGTGGGAACACTGAAGCTTTCTTT.

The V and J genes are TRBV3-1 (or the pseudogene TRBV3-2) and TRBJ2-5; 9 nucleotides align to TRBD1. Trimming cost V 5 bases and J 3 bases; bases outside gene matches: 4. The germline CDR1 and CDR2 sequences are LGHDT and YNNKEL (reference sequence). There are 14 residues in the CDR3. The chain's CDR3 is CASSGGTGKETQYF. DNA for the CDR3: TGTGCCAGCAGCGGGGGGACAGGGAAAGAGACCCAGTACTTC.